This T cell receptor beta chain came from a study of Graves' ophthalmopathy and Graves' hyperthyroidism (dated by TCRdb to between 2018 and 2020). At the level of the whole study: Peripheral blood samples were taken at the time of initial diagnosis, before any treatment was given. The study used TCR beta repertoire signatures to distinguish Graves' ophthalmopathy from Graves' hyperthyroidism and to predict progression to ophthalmopathy. In total, some 140 blood samples were TCR-sequenced: under 45 ophthalmopathy, some 75 hyperthyroidism and approximately 17 hyperthyroidism-to-ophthalmopathy patients. To explore V-J signatures that distinguish ophthalmopathy from hyperthyroidism, a discovery set of around 100 patients was enrolled, made up of about 40 with ophthalmopathy and under 65 with stable hyperthyroidism. An independent validation cohort comprised around 19 hyperthyroidism patients and about 16 patients who later progressed from hyperthyroidism to ophthalmopathy. In roughly 6 hyperthyroidism patients, the T-cell repertoires found in thyroid tissue were compared with those found in blood. Once sampling was done, hyperthyroidism patients were given methimazole at a starting dose of 30 mg daily, while ophthalmopathy patients were given high-dose intravenous methylprednisolone.

Overall study results and their limits: Most expanded thyroid clonotypes with frequency above 0.001 were also detected in blood, suggesting blood repertoires may reflect the thyroid immune response. In cross-validation, the 13-signature model distinguished ophthalmopathy from stable hyperthyroidism with about 90% sensitivity and approximately 81% specificity, while in the test set the corresponding values were about 79% and 69%. In validation, the model predicted ophthalmopathy progression with 55% to 71% sensitivity and around 72% specificity; fewer than 15 predicted patients were CT-confirmed with GO in a median of about 6.2 months. Sample size was not predetermined statistically, and investigators were not blinded to group allocation.

For repertoire sequencing, the TCR beta CDR3 regions were amplified from RNA transcripts. The first round of RT-PCR was done with HTBI primers and the Qiagen OneStep RT-PCR kit, and was followed by a second round of multiplex PCR, then size selection and purification. Sequencing of the libraries was carried out on an Illumina HiSeq2000 in paired-end mode with 100 bp reads. Regarding the original processing steps: SOAPnuke was used to process the reads, throwing out any read that had adapters, had uncalled bases, had a mean Phred below 15, or lacked an exact constant-primer or identifier match. High-quality paired reads were merged with COPE v1.2.5. Unique nucleotide sequences were defined as clonotypes and aligned to IMGT TRB V, D and J references using MiTCR v1.1. Only V-J combinations with frequency above 0.0001 were analysed, covering more than 99% of repertoires. For each V-J combination, a TCR clonal expansion and chaos score was defined as F50 clonal expansion divided by the chaos observed in the TCRdist matrix. Welch's t-statistics and random forest were used to narrow the features down to over ten V-J combinations, which were then fed into a naive Bayes classifier. Thyroid-blood repertoire similarity was quantified with the Morisita-Horn index. Through fastp at Q25 and MiXCR, TCRdb rebuilt clones from the public reads, retaining in-frame beta chains. Entries are consolidated by CDR3 protein sequence, retaining the most common genes and DNA. These V and J calls derive from TCRdb rather than the authors' analysis. The sample table shows almost 750,000 distinct CDR3 sequences, and roughly 40% are seen once. Roughly 45% of the sample belongs to the ten largest clones.

As to this clonotype: It has no known antigen specificity. The sample holds no much larger clone one base away, and base qualities are not on file.

Including cysteine and phenylalanine, the CDR3 has 11 amino acids. The retained sequence is limited to the CDR3, 33 bases, with the frame set at the first base. V is cut by 7 bases and J by 7 bases, and the space between the germline ends is 14 bases. The germline V gene (reference sequence) gives CDR1 as GTSNPN and CDR2 as SVGIG. The ophthalmopathy patients had moderately to severely active disease, with a Clinical Activity Score of 3 or higher, a NOSPECS grade of 4 or higher, and a disease duration of less than 3 months. Patients with other autoimmune diseases, uncontrolled infections, pregnancy or lactation were excluded from the study. Clinical symptoms, serum thyroxine, TRAb, thyroid ultrasound and orbital computed tomography were used for diagnosis. Using Ficoll-Paque density gradient centrifugation, PBMCs were isolated from less than 11 ml of fresh peripheral blood. Trizol reagent was used to extract the total RNA, and its quality was then checked on an Agilent 2100 Bioanalyzer.

Sequencing used peripheral blood. This sequence uses TRBV30 and TRBJ2-7, with the D gene call left open. The receptor was isolated from an adult man with Graves' ophthalmopathy. The base sequence is TGTGCCTACCGGCTGGCCACTGAGCAGTACTTC. The translation is CAYRLATEQYF. Supplemented by the reference TRBV30 and TRBJ2-7 proteins around the CDR3, the complete variable domain is SQTIHQWPATLVQPVGSPLSLECTVEGTSNPNLYWYRQAAGRGLQLLFYSVGIGQISSEVPQNLSASRPQDRQFILSSKKLLLSDSGFYLCAYRLATEQYFGPGTRLTVT.